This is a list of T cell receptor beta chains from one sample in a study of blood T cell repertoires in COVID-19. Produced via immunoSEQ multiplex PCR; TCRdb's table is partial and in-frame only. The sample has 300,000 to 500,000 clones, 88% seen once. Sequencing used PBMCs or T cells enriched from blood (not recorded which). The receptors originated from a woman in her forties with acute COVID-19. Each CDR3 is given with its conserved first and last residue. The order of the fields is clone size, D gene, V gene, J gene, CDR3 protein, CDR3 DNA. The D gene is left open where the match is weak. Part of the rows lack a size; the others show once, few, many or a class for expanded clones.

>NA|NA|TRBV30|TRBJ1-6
CAWILTEGSPLHF
TGTGCCTGGATTCTTACGGAGGGTTCACCCCTCCACTTT
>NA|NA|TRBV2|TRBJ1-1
CASRIQGYTEAFF
TGTGCCAGCAGGATACAGGGATACACTGAAGCTTTCTTT
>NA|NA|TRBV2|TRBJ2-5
CASSPRTRMGETQYF
TGTGCCAGCTCCCCAAGGACACGAATGGGGGAGACCCAGTACTTC
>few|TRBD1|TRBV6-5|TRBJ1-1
CASSQDRGNAEAFF
TGTGCCAGCAGTCAGGACAGGGGTAACGCTGAAGCTTTCTTT
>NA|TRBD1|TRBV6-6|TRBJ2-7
CASSNRGYEQYF
TGTGCCAGCAGTAACAGGGGCTACGAGCAGTACTTC
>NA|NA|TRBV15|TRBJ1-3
CATSRVGASSGNTIYF
TGTGCCACCAGCAGAGTAGGGGCGAGCTCTGGAAACACCATATATTTT
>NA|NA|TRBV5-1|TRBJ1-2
CASSSTGRTNYGYTF
TGCGCCAGCAGCTCGACCGGGAGGACTAACTATGGCTACACCTTC
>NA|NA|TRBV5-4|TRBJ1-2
CASSLYSVNYGYTF
TGTGCCAGCAGCTTGTATTCGGTTAACTATGGCTACACCTTC
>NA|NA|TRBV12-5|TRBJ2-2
CASGLGGQHGLSGELFF
TGTGCTAGTGGATTGGGGGGACAGCACGGGTTGTCCGGGGAGCTGTTTTTT
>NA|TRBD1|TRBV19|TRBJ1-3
CASSPGTGRTGNTIYF
TGTGCCAGTAGTCCGGGGACAGGGAGAACTGGAAACACCATATATTTT
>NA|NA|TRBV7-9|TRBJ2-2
CASSFWETGELFF
TGTGCCAGCAGCTTCTGGGAGACCGGGGAGCTGTTTTTT
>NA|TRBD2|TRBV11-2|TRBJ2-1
CASSLWRGGSSYNEQFF
TGTGCCAGCAGCTTATGGCGGGGGGGCAGTTCCTACAATGAGCAGTTCTTC
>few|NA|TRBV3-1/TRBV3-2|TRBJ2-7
CASSQDPQGLFYEQYF
TGTGCCAGCAGCCAAGACCCCCAGGGCCTTTTCTACGAGCAGTACTTC
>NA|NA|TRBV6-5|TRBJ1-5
CASSYSRGNQPQHF
TGTGCCAGCAGTTACTCGAGGGGGAATCAGCCCCAGCATTTT
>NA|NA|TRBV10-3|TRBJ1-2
CAISTDIRNYGYTF
TGTGCCATCAGTACCGACATTCGTAACTATGGCTACACCTTC
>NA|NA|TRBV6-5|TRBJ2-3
CASSYAGSDTQYF
TGTGCCAGCAGTTACGCCGGGTCGGATACGCAGTATTTT